The source of this T cell receptor beta chain is a study of blood T cells in healthy people across ages. Whole-study context: Researchers report that template switching captured about one barcoded beta molecule per two T cells.

The CDR3 spans 15 residues. Germline loops: CDR1 DFQATT, CDR2 SNEGSKA (reference sequence). The junction had 5 bases not matched to a gene; V was cut back by 5 bases and J by 2 bases. A second PCR of roughly 7 to 11 cycles used a sample-barcoded 5' primer and a J-beta primer mix. In TCRdb, the 5' RACE reads were re-called with MiXCR into one record per CDR3 protein. This repertoire shows fewer than 2,000,000 distinct CDR3 sequences, roughly 32% found once; its top ten account for about 11%. In its sample, this clonotype was seen a few times. The receptor comes from a woman in her 30s in good health. The sequencing input was blood. V usage is TRBV20-1 and J usage is TRBJ2-3, with TRBD2 matching 12 bases. CDR3 DNA sequence: TGCAGTGCTCCACTAGCGGGGGGTTTCACAGATACGCAGTATTTT. This encodes CSAPLAGGFTDTQYF.